Each of the 8 T cell receptor beta chains below was sequenced from the same sample in a study of blood T cell repertoires in COVID-19. This table comes from immunoSEQ multiplex PCR, and its TCRdb copy is limited to in-frame clones, with some not included. This repertoire shows approximately 310,000 clones, 85% found once; its top ten account for approximately 1.9%. Sequences were obtained from PBMCs or T cells enriched from blood (not recorded which). Receptors originate from a woman aged 30 to 39 who had been exposed to COVID-19.

V usage is TRBV2 and J usage is TRBJ2-7, with D hard to call. The CDR3 has 12 residues. The germline CDR1 and CDR2 sequences are SNHLY and FYNNEI. V dropped 4 bases and J dropped 6 bases, with 10 bases sitting between them. CDR3 sequence reads: CASSGVDSEQYF. The CDR3 coding sequence is TGTGCCAGCAGTGGCGTAGATTCCGAGCAGTACTTC.

This rearrangement joins TRBV4-3 to TRBJ2-2; D gene uncertain. Germline V gives CDR1 LGHNA, CDR2 YSLEER. Trimming pared 0 bases from V and 6 bases from J, leaving 5 bases between. This CDR3 is built from 13 residues. The CDR3 loop reads CASSQDEAGELFF. CDR3 sequence (DNA): TGCGCCAGCAGCCAAGATGAGGCCGGGGAGCTGTTTTTT.

The CDR3 DNA sequence: TGTGCCAGCAGTGGGGCACCCAATCAGCCCCAGCATTTT. This encodes CASSGAPNQPQHF. The rearrangement links TRBV6-4 to TRBJ1-5; no firm D call. Trimming stripped 4 bases from V and 3 bases from J, with 7 bases between. CDR1 and CDR2 from the germline V gene are MRHNA and SNTAGT. CDR3 size: 13 residues.

Many counts were recorded for this clone. Written as DNA, the CDR3 is TGTGCCAGCAGTGCAGGGGCGGGTCAGCCCCAGCATTTT. Protein product: CASSAGAGQPQHF. J is TRBJ1-5 and V is TRBV12-3 or TRBV12-4; tentative D call: TRBD1 (6 bases). V lost 5 bases to trimming and J lost 6 bases, with 11 bases between them. CDR3 length: 13 amino acids.

This chain links TRBV12-3 or TRBV12-4 with TRBJ1-2; the match to TRBD1 covers 11 bases. V shed 0 bases, J shed 12 bases, and the junction held 3 bases outside the gene matches. CDR3 length: 13 residues. In DNA form, the CDR3 reads TGTGCCAGCAGTTTAGCGGGACAGGGGGTTGACACCTTC. This translates into CASSLAGQGVDTF.

The CDR3: CASSQEFQGTEAFF. The CDR3 DNA follows: TGCGCCAGCAGCCAAGAATTTCAGGGAACTGAAGCTTTCTTT. The V call is TRBV4-1, the J call TRBJ1-1; maybe TRBD1 (5 bases). CDR3 length: 14 amino acids. The V end was cut by 0 bases, the J end by 5 bases, with 10 bases between. Germline loops: CDR1 MGHRA, CDR2 YSYEKL.

This clone appeared a single time. The V gene is TRBV10-1, the J gene TRBJ2-1; 9 bases line up with TRBD1. V was pared by 4 bases and J by 6 bases, with 10 bases of the junction left unmatched. This CDR3 has 16 residues. The germline V gene encodes CDR1 WNHNN and CDR2 SYGVQD (reference sequence). DNA for the CDR3: TGCGCCAGCAGTGTGGACAGGGGCGCAGGAGTCAATGAGCAGTTCTTC. Protein sequence: CASSVDRGAGVNEQFF.

This chain uses TRBV5-4 with TRBJ2-1, with 8 bases that match TRBD1. The CDR3 sequence is 15 residues long. CDR1 is SGHNT, CDR2 YYREEE, per germline (reference sequence). Unmatched junction bases numbered 9, after V lost 2 bases and J lost 8 bases. The CDR3 here is CASSLSGTGIDEQFF. Here the CDR3 DNA reads TGTGCCAGCAGCTTATCCGGGACAGGAATCGATGAGCAGTTCTTC.